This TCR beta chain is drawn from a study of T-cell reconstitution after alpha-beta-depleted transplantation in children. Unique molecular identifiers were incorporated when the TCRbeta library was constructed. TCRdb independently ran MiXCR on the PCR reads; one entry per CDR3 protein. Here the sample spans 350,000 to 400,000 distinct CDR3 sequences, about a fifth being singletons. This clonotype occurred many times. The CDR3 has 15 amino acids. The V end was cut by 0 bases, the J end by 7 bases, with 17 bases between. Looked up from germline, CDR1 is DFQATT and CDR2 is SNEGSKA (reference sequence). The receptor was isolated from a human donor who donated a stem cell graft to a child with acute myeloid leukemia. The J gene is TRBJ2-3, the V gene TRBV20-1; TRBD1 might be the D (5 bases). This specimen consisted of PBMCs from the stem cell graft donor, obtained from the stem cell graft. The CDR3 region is CSARDRQGRMNTQYF. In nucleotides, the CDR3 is TGCAGTGCTAGAGATCGCCAGGGTCGGATGAATACGCAGTATTTT.